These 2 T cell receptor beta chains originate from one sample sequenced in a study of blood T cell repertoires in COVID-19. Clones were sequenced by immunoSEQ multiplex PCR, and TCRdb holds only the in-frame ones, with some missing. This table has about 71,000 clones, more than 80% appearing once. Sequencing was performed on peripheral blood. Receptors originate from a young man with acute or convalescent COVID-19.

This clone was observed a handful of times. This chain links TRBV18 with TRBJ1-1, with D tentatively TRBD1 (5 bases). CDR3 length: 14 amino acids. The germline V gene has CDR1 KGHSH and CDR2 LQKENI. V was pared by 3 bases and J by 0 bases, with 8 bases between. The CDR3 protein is CASSPPTVNTEAFF. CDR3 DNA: TGTGCCAGCTCACCTCCGACAGTGAACACTGAAGCTTTCTTT.

The CDR3 DNA sequence: TGTGCCAGCAGCTCTAGCGGCCTCTACAATGAGCAGTTCTTC. This codes for CASSSSGLYNEQFF. This chain uses TRBV13 with TRBJ2-1; 7 nucleotides agree with TRBD2. V gave up 4 bases and J gave up 3 bases; unmatched junction bases: 3. This CDR3 spans 14 amino acids. CDR1 is PRHDT and CDR2 is FYEKMQ in the germline V gene (reference sequence).